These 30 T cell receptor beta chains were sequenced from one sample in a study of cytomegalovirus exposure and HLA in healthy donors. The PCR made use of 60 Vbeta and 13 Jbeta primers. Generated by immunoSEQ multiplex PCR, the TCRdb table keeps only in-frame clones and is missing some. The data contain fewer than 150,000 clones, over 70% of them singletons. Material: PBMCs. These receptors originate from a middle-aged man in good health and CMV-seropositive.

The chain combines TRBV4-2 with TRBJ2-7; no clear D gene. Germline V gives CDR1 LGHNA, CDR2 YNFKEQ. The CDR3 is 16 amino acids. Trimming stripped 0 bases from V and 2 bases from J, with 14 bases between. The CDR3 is CASSQDGQIKAYEQYF. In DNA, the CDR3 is TGTGCCAGCAGCCAAGATGGGCAGATCAAGGCCTACGAGCAGTACTTC.

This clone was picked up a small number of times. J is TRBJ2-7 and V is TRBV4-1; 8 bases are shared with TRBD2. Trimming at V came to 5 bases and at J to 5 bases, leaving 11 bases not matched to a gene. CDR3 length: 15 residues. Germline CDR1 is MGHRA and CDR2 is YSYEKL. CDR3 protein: CASSGAAGGIDEQYF. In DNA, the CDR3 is TGCGCCAGCAGCGGGGCGGCGGGGGGTATCGACGAGCAGTACTTC.

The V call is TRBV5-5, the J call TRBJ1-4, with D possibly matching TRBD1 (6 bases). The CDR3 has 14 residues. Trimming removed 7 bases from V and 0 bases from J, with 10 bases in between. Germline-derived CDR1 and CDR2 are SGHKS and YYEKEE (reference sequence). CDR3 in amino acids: CASAGTPTNEKLFF. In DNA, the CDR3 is TGTGCCAGCGCAGGGACACCAACTAATGAAAAACTGTTTTTT.

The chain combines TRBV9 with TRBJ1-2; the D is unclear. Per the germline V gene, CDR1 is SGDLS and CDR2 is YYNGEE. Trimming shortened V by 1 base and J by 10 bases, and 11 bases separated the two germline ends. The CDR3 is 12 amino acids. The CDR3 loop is CASSVSGSYYTF. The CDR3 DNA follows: TGTGCCAGCAGCGTATCGGGGTCCTACTACACCTTC. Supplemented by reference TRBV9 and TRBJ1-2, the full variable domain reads DSGVTQTPKHLITATGQRVTLRCSPRSGDLSVYWYQQSLDQGLQFLIQYYNGEERAKGNILERFSAQQFPDLHSELNLSSLELGDSALYFCASSVSGSYYTFGSGTRLTVV.

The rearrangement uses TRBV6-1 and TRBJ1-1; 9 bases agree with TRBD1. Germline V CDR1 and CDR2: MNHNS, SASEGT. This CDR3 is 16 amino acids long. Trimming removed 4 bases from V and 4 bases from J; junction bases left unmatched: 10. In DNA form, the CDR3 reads TGTGCCAGCAGTGGGGGGGGGACAGGGAAGGGCACTGAAGCTTTCTTT. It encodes CASSGGGTGKGTEAFF.

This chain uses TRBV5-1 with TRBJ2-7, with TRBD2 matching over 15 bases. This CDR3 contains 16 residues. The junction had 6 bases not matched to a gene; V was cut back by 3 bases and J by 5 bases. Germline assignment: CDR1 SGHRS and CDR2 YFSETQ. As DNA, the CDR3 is TGCGCCAGCAGCTCCGGACTAGCGGGAGGGCAGAACGAGCAGTACTTC. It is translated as CASSSGLAGGQNEQYF.

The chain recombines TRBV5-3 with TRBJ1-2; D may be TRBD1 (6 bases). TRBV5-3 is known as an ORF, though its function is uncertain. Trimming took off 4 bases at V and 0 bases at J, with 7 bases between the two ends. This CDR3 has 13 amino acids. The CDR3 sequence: CARSRTANYGYTF. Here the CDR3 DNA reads TGTGCCAGAAGCCGGACAGCTAACTATGGCTACACCTTC.

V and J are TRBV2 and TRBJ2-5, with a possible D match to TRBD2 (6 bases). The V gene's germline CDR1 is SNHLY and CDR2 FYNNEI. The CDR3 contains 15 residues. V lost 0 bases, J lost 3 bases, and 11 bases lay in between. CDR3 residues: CASSEALPGEETQYF. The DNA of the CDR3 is TGTGCCAGCAGTGAAGCGCTTCCGGGGGAAGAGACCCAGTACTTC.

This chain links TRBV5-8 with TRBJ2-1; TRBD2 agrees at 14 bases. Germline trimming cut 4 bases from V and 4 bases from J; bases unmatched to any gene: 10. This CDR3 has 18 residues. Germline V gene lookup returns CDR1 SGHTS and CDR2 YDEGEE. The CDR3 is CASSHSGTSGSIYNEQFF. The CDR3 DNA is TGTGCCAGCAGCCATTCCGGGACTAGCGGGAGTATTTACAATGAGCAGTTCTTC.

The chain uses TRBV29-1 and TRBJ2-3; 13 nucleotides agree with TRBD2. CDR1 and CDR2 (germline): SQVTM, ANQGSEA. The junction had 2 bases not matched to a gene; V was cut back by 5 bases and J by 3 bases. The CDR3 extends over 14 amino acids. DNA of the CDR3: TGCAGCGTTCTGGGACTAGCGGGAACAGATACGCAGTATTTT. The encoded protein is CSVLGLAGTDTQYF.

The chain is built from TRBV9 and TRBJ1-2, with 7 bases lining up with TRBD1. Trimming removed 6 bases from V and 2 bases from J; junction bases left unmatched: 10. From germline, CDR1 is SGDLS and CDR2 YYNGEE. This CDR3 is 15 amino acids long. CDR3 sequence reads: CASTDRVSLNYGYTF. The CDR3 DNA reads TGTGCCAGCACCGACAGGGTTTCCCTAAACTATGGCTACACCTTC.

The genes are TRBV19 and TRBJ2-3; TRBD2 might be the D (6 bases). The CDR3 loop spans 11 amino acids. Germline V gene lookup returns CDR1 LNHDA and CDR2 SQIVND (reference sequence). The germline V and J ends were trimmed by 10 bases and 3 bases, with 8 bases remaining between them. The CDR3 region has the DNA TGTGCCACGGGGAGGACAGATACGCAGTATTTT. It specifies CATGRTDTQYF.

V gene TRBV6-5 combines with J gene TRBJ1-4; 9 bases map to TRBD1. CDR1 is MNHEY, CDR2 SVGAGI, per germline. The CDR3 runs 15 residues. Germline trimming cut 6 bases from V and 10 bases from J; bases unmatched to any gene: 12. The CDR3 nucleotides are TGTGCCAGCAGGAAGATGGGACAGGGAGGGGGAAAACTGTTTTTT. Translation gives CASRKMGQGGGKLFF.

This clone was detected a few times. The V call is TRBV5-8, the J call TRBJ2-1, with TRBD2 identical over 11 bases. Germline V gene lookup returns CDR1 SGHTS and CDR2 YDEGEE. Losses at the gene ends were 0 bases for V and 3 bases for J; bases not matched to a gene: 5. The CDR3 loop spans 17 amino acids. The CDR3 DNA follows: TGTGCCAGCAGCTTGGCCGGGACTAGCGGCTACTACAATGAGCAGTTCTTC. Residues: CASSLAGTSGYYNEQFF.

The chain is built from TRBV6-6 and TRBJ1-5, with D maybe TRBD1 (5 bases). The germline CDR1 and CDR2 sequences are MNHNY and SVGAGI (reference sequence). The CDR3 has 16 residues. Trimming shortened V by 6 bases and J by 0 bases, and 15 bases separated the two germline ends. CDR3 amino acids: CASSRRQSYSNQPQHF. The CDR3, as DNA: TGTGCCAGCAGCCGGAGACAGTCATATAGCAATCAGCCCCAGCATTTT.

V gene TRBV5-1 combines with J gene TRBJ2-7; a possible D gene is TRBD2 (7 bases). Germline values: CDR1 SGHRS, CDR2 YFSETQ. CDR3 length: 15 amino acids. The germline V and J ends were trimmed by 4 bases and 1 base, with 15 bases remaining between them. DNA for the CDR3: TGCGCCAGCAGCGCTACAGGGAGGGTTTCCTACGAGCAGTACTTC. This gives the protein CASSATGRVSYEQYF.

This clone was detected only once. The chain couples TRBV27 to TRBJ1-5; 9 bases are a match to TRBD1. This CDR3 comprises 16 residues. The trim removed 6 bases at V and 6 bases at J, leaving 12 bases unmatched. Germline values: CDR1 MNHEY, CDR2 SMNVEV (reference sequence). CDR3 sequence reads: CASSPLIRDRAQPQHF. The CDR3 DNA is TGTGCCAGCAGCCCACTCATTAGGGACAGGGCTCAGCCCCAGCATTTT.

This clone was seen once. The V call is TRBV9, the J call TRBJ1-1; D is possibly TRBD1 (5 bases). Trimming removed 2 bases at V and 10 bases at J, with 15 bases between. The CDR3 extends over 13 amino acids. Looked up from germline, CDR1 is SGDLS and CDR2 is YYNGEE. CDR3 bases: TGTGCCAGCAGCGTGGGGGGGAGTGGGGCAGCTTTCTTT. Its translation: CASSVGGSGAAFF. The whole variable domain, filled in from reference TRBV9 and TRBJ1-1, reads DSGVTQTPKHLITATGQRVTLRCSPRSGDLSVYWYQQSLDQGLQFLIQYYNGEERAKGNILERFSAQQFPDLHSELNLSSLELGDSALYFCASSVGGSGAAFFGQGTRLTVV.

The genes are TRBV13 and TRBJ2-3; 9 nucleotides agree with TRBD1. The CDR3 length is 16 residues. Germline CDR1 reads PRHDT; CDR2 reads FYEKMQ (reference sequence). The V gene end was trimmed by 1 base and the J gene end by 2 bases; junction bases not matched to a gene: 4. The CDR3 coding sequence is TGTGCCAGCAGCTTAGAGGGACAGGGTTTCACAGATACGCAGTATTTT. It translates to CASSLEGQGFTDTQYF. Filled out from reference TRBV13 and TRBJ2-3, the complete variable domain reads AAGVIQSPRHLIKEKRETATLKCYPIPRHDTVYWYQQGPGQDPQFLISFYEKMQSDKGSIPDRFSAQQFSDYHSELNMSSLELGDSALYFCASSLEGQGFTDTQYFGPGTRLTVL.

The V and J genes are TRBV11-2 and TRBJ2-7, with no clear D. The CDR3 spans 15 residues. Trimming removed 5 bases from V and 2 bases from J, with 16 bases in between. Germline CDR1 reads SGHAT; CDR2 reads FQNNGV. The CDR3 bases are TGTGCCAGCAGCCGAACTTCTGATTCCCCCTACGAGCAGTACTTC. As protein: CASSRTSDSPYEQYF.

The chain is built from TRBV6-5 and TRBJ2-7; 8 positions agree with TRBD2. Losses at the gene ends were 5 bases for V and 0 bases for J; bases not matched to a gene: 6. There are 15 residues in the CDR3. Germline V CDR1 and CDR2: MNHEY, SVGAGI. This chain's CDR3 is CASSTGGAGSYEQYF. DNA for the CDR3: TGTGCCAGCAGTACCGGGGGGGCGGGCTCCTACGAGCAGTACTTC.

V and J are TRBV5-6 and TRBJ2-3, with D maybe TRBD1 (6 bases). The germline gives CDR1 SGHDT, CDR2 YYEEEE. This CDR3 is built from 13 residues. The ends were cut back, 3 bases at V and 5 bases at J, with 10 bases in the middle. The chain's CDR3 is CASSSQGRDTQYF. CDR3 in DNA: TGTGCCAGCAGCTCACAGGGAAGAGATACGCAGTATTTT.

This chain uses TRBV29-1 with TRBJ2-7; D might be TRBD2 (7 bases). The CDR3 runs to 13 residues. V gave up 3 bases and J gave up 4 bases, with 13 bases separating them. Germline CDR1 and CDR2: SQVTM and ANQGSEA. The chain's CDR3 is CSVDGRGGYEQYF. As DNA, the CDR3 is TGCAGCGTTGACGGCAGGGGAGGGTACGAGCAGTACTTC.

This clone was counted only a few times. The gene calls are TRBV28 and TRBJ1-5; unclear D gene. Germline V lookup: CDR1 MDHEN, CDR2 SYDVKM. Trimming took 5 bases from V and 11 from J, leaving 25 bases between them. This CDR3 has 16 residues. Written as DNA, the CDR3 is TGTGCCAGCAGTACCAGACTCGCTCCTAAGATTGTGTCCCAGCATTTT. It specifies CASSTRLAPKIVSQHF.

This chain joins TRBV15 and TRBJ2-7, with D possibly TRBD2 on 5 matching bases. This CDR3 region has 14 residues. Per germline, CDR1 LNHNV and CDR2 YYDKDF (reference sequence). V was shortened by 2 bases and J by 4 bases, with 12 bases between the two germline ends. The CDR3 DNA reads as TGTGCCACCAGCAGATTGGACGGGGAATACGAGCAGTACTTC. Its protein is CATSRLDGEYEQYF.

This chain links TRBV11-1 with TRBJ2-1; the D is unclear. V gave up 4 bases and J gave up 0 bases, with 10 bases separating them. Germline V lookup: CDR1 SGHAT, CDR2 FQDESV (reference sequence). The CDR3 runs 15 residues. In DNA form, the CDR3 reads TGTGCCAGCAGCTCGGTCGTTCGCTCCTACAATGAGCAGTTCTTC. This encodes CASSSVVRSYNEQFF. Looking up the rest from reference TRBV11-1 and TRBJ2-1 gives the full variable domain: EAEVAQSPRYKITEKSQAVAFWCDPISGHATLYWYRQILGQGPELLVQFQDESVVDDSQLPKDRFSAERLKGVDSTLKIQPAELGDSAMYLCASSSVVRSYNEQFFGPGTRLTVL.

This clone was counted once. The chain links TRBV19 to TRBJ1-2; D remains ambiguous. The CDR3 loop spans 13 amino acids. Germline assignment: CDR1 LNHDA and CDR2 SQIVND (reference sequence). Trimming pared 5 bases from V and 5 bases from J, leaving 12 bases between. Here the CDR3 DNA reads TGTGCCAGTAGTTCCGGACTGTTTTATGGCTACACCTTC. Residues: CASSSGLFYGYTF.

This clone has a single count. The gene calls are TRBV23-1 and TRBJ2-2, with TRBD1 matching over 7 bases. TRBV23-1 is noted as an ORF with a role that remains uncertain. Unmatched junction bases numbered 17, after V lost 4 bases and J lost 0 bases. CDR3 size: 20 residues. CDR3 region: CASSRLRDSGPNPNTGELFF. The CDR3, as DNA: TGCGCCAGCAGTCGCTTAAGGGACAGCGGCCCAAATCCGAACACCGGGGAGCTGTTTTTT.

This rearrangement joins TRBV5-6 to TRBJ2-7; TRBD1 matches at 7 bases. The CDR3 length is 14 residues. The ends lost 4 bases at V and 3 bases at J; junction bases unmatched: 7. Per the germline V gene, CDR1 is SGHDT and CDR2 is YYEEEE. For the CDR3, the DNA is TGTGCCAGCAGCATAGGACAGGATCGCTACGAGCAGTACTTC. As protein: CASSIGQDRYEQYF. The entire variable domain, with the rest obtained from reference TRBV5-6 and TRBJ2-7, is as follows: DAGVTQSPTHLIKTRGQQVTLRCSPKSGHDTVSWYQQALGQGPQFIFQYYEEEERQRGNFPDRFSGHQFPNYSSELNVNALLLGDSALYLCASSIGQDRYEQYFGPGTRLTVT.

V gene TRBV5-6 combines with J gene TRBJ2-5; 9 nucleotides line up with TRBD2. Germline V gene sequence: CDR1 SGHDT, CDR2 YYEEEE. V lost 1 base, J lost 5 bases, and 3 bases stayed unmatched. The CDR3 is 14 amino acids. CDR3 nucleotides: TGTGCCAGCAGCTTGTTAAGCGGGGGGGAGACCCAGTACTTC. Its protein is CASSLLSGGETQYF.